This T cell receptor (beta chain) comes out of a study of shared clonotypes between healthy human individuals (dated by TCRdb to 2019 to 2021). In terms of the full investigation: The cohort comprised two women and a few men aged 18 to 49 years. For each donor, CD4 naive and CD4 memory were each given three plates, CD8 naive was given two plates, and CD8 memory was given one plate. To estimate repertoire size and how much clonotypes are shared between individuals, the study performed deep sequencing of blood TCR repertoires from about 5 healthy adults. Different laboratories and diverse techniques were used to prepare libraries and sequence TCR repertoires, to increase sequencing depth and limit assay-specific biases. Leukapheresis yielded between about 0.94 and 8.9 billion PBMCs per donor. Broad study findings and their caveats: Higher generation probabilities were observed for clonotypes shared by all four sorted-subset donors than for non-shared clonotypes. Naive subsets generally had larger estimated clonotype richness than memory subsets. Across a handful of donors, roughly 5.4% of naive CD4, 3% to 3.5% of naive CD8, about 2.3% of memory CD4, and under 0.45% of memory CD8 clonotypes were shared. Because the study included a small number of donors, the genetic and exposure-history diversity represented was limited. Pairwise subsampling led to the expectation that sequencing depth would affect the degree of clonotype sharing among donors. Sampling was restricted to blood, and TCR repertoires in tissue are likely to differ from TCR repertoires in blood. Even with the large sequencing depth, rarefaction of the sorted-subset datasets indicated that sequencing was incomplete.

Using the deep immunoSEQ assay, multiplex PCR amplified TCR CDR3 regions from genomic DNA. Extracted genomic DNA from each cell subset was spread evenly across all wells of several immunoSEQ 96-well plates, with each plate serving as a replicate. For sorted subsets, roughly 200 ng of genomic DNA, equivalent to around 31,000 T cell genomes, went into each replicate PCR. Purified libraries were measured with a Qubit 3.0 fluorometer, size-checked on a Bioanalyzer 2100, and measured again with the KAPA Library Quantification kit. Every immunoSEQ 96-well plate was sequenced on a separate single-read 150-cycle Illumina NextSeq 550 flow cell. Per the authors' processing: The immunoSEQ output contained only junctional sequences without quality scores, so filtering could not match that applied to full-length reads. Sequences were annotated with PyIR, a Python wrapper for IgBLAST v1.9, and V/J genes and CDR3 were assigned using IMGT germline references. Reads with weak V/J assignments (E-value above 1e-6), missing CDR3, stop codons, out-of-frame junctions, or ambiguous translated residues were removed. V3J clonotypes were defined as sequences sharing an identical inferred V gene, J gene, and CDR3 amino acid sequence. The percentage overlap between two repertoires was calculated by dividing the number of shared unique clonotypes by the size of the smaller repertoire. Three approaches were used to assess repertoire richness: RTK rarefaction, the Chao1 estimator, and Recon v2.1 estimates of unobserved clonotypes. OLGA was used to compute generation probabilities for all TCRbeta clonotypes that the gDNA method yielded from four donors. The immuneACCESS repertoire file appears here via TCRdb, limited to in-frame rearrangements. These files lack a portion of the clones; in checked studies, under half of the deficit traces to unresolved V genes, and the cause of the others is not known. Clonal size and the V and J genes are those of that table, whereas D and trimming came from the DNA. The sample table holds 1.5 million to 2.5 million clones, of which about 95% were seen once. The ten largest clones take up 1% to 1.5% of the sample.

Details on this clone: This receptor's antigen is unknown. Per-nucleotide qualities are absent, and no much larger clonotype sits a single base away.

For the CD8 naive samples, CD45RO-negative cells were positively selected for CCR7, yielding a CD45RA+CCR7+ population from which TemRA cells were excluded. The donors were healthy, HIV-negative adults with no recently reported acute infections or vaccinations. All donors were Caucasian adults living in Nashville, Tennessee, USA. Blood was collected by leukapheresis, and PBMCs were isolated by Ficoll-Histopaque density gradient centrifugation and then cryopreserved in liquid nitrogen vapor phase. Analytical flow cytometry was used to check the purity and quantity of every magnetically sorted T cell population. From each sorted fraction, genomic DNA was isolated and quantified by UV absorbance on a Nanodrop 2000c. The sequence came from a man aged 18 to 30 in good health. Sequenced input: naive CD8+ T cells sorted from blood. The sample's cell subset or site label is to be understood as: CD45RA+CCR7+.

Here the CDR3 is given as CASSSLGTSGSGAYEQYF. Here is the DNA: TGTGCCAGCAGTTCCCTCGGGACTAGCGGGAGCGGGGCCTACGAGCAGTACTTC. This chain joins TRBV27 to TRBJ2-7; 14 of the junction bases match TRBD2. The CDR3 has 18 amino acids, counting the end cysteine and phenylalanine. Only CDR3 DNA is held: 54 bases, read in frame from base 1. V is pruned by 4 bases and J by 2 bases, leaving 10 bases of the junction without a gene match. CDR1 and CDR2 (MNHEY, SMNVEV) derive from the germline V gene (reference sequence).